The 5 T cell receptor beta chains below come from one sample, sequenced in a study of blood T cell repertoires in COVID-19. Only in-frame clones appear in the TCRdb table, and some are missing; sequencing was by immunoSEQ multiplex PCR. Of 150,000 to 200,000 clones listed, around 80% were seen once; the top ten hold approximately 3%. Sequenced input: peripheral blood. These receptor sequences come from a woman aged 80 or older with active or convalescent COVID-19.

This clone was picked up a small number of times. The chain combines TRBV29-1 with TRBJ1-2; unclear D gene. Germline V gives CDR1 SQVTM, CDR2 ANQGSEA. The CDR3 covers 11 residues. Trimming shortened V by 8 bases and J by 6 bases, and 13 bases separated the two germline ends. CDR3 DNA: TGCAGCCGTGCAGGTACCGATGGCTACACCTTC. Amino acid sequence: CSRAGTDGYTF.

The chain carries TRBV6-1 and TRBJ2-7; 13 bases line up with TRBD2. In germline, CDR1 is MNHNS, CDR2 SASEGT. V lost 4 bases, J lost 2 bases, and 8 bases stayed unmatched. The CDR3 has 17 residues. This CDR3 reads CASSVRLAGGRTYEQYF. The CDR3 DNA follows: TGTGCCAGCAGTGTTAGACTAGCGGGGGGACGGACCTACGAGCAGTACTTC.

The chain joins TRBV3-1 (or the pseudogene TRBV3-2) to TRBJ1-2, with 11 bases fitting TRBD1. Germline V gene data show CDR1 as LGHDT and CDR2 as YNNKEL (reference sequence). Losses at the gene ends were 1 base for V and 6 bases for J; bases not matched to a gene: 4. The CDR3 consists of 15 residues. CDR3 loop: CASSQGDRGWDGYTF. Here the CDR3 DNA reads TGTGCCAGCAGCCAAGGGGACAGGGGGTGGGATGGCTACACCTTC.

The gene calls are TRBV28 and TRBJ2-1, with a tentative D call TRBD2 (5 bases). Trimming removed 3 bases at V and 0 bases at J, with 9 bases between. The CDR3 is made up of 15 amino acids. Germline-derived CDR1 and CDR2 are MDHEN and SYDVKM. CDR3 region: CASSLVGSSYNEQFF. For the CDR3, the DNA is TGTGCCAGCAGTTTGGTAGGGAGCTCCTACAATGAGCAGTTCTTC.

V and J are TRBV3-1 (or the pseudogene TRBV3-2) and TRBJ2-5; TRBD2 agrees at 8 bases. CDR3 length: 15 amino acids. V gave up 4 bases and J gave up 2 bases; unmatched junction bases: 6. The germline V gene encodes CDR1 LGHDT and CDR2 YNNKEL (reference sequence). The CDR3 spells CASSPLTSGQETQYF. The CDR3 region has the DNA TGTGCCAGCAGCCCACTCACTAGCGGACAAGAGACCCAGTACTTC.